This T cell receptor beta chain stems from a study of neurological immune-mediated disorders. This CDR3 region has 13 residues. V lost 5 bases and J 3 bases, leaving 12 bases between the germline ends. Germline assignment: CDR1 DFQATT and CDR2 SNEGSKA (reference sequence). This clonotype showed up many times. The cDNA was synthesized by 5'RACE incorporating 10-nucleotide random UMIs. In TCRdb, the 5' RACE reads were re-called with MiXCR into one record per CDR3 protein. The table shows 50,000 to 70,000 distinct CDR3 sequences, with around 3% occurring only once. V is TRBV20-1 and J is TRBJ2-3; a possible D gene is TRBD1 (6 bases). The source of this sequence is a man aged 35 to 55 with multiple sclerosis. The specimen sequenced was PBMCs. For the CDR3, the DNA is TGCAGTGCTCGCCGACAGGCTACAGATACGCAGTATTTT. It translates to CSARRQATDTQYF.